This T cell receptor (beta chain) came from a study of cytomegalovirus exposure and HLA in healthy donors. General study findings and limits: In a later analysis, productive TCRs from donors in an Asian-associated ancestry cluster reportedly carried fewer N-insertions than the cohort mean.

CDR3 length: 15 residues. With 5 bases clipped from V and 6 bases from J, the junction kept 11 bases outside the gene matches. Germline CDR1 reads LNHDA; CDR2 reads SQIVND (reference sequence). In the case of this clone: The antigen remains unidentified.

Amplification used 60 Vbeta primers and 13 Jbeta primers. Sequenced by immunoSEQ multiplex PCR; TCRdb stores in-frame clones only, minus some. Found here are about 200,000 clones, around 82% of them singletons; the top ten hold roughly 3%. This sequence was found in a woman in her 30s in good health and CMV-seronegative. This chain links TRBV19 with TRBJ2-7, with 9 bases lining up with TRBD2. Sequencing was performed on PBMCs. The DNA for the CDR3 is TGTGCCAGTAGTCCCTCCGGGACTAGCTATGGCGAGCAGTACTTC. This codes for CASSPSGTSYGEQYF.